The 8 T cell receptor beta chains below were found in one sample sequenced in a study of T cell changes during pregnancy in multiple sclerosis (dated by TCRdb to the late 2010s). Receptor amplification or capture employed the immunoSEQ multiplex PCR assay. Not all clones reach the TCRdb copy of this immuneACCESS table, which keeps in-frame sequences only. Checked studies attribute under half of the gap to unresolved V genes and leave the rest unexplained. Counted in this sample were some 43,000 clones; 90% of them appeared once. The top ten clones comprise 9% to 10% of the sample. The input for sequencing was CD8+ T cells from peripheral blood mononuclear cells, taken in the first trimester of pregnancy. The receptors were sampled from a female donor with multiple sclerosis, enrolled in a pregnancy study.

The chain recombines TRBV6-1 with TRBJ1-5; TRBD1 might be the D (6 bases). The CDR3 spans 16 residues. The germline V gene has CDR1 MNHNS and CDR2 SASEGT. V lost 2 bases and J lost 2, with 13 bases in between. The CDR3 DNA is TGTGCCAGCAGTGAAACGGGGGGCGCCGGCAATCAGCCCCAGCATTTT. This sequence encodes CASSETGGAGNQPQHF.

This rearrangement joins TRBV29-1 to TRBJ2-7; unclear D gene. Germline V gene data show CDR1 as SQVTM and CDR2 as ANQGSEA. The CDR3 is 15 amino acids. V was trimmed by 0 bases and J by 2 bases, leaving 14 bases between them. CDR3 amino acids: CSVEEFEAITYEQYF. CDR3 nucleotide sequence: TGCAGCGTTGAAGAATTCGAAGCGATAACCTACGAGCAGTACTTC.

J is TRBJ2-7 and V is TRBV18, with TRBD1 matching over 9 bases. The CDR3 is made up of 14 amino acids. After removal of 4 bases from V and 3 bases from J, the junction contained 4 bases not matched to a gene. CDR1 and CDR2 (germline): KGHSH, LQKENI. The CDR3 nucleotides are TGTGCCAGCTCACACCGGGACAGGGTCTACGAGCAGTACTTC. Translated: CASSHRDRVYEQYF.

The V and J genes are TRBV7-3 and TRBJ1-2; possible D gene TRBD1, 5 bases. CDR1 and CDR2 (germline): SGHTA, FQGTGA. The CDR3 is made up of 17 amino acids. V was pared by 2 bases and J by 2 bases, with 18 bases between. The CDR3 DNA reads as TGTGCCAGCAGCTTAGATCAGGGTTCAAGACCAAACTATGGCTACACCTTC. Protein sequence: CASSLDQGSRPNYGYTF.

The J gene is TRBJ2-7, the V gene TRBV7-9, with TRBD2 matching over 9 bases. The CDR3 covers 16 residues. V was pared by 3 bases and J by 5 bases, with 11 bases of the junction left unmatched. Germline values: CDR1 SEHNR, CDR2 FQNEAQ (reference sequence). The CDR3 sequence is CASSFPSLAGSDEQYF. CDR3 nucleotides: TGTGCCAGCAGCTTTCCCTCGCTAGCGGGATCGGACGAGCAGTACTTC.

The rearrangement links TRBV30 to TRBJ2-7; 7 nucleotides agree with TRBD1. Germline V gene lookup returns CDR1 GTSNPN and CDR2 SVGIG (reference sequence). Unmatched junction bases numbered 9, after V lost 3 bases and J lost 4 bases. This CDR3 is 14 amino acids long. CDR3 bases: TGTGCCTGGAGGGTGACAGGGTCGGCGTACGAGCAGTACTTC. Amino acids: CAWRVTGSAYEQYF.

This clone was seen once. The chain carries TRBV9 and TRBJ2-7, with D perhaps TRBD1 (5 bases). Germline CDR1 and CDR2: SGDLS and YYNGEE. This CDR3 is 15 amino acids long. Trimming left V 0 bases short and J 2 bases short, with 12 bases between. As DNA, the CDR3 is TGTGCCAGCAGCGTAGGTTTCGGACAAGCCTACGAGCAGTACTTC. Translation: CASSVGFGQAYEQYF.

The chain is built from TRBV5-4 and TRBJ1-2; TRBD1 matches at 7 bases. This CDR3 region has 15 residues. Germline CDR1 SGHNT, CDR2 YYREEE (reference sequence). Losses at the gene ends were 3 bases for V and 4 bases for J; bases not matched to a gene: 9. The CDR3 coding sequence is TGTGCCAGCAGCTGGGGACAGAAGAGTGGCTATGGCTACACCTTC. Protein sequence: CASSWGQKSGYGYTF. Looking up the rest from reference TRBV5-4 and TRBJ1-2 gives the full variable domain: ETGVTQSPTHLIKTRGQQVTLRCSSQSGHNTVSWYQQALGQGPQFIFQYYREEENGRGNFPPRFSGLQFPNYSSELNVNALELDDSALYLCASSWGQKSGYGYTFGSGTRLTVV.